This T cell receptor beta chain was obtained from a study of cytotoxic CD8 clonotypes in ibrutinib-treated CLL. About the research overall: The patient breakdown showed approximately 11 relapsed/refractory and about 16 treatment-naive cases, with fewer than 18 IGHV unmutated.

Whole-study findings and limits: Sustained-remission patients were sampled at one set of times and progressing patients at different ones. Clonality went up at the time of ibrutinib response, stayed stable in sustained remission, and later dropped back toward its baseline level at progression.

On this clone itself: The antigen is not known.

Method: immunoSEQ multiplex PCR; TCRdb's copy keeps in-frame clones and lacks some. The top ten clones hold around 5% of a sample with tens of thousands of clones, just over 85% of them seen once. The CDR3 covers 14 residues. CDR1 is SGHAT and CDR2 is FQNNGV in the germline V gene. Trimming left V 3 bases short and J 4 bases short, with 10 bases between. The TCR comes from a human donor with chronic lymphocytic leukemia. The sample here was PBMCs, taken before ibrutinib treatment. The chain is built from TRBV11-2 and TRBJ2-1, with D perhaps TRBD2 (6 bases). The CDR3 DNA follows: TGTGCCAGCAGCTTTCGGAGGGAGTACAATGAGCAGTTCTTC. Residues: CASSFRREYNEQFF.